Listed below are T cell receptor beta chains from one sample, sequenced in a study of identifying expanded T cells in peripheral blood. The data were produced by immunoSEQ multiplex PCR, yet TCRdb's version contains in-frame clones alone and is incomplete. The repertoire holds 65,000 to 95,000 clones, roughly 89% seen once, with around 20% in the top ten. Sequencing used blood. These receptor sequences come from a person between 18 and 75 years old in good health. The CDR3 runs from the conserved cysteine through the conserved F or W. D genes are given only for firm matches. Only some rows state a clone size, as once, few, many or a class for expanded clones.

d_gene	abundance	v_gene	j_gene	CDR3nt	CDR3aa
.	.	TRBV29-1	TRBJ2-1	TGCAGCGTTGAAGGCGGGCTAGCCGGACTCTTCTACAATGAGCAGTTCTTC	CSVEGGLAGLFYNEQFF
.	.	TRBV19	TRBJ1-2	TGTGCCAGTACCATGAGGGGTTCCGGCTACACCTTC	CASTMRGSGYTF
TRBD2	.	TRBV18	TRBJ2-7	TGTGCCAGCTCACCAGTTGGGACTAGCGGCTACGAGCAGTACTTC	CASSPVGTSGYEQYF
TRBD2	.	TRBV6-5	TRBJ2-1	TGTGCCACCCTAGCGGGAGGAACCTACAATGAGCAGTTCTTC	CATLAGGTYNEQFF
.	.	TRBV28	TRBJ1-3	TGTGCGACCCAGGTCGGGGGAGCTTCAAACACCATATATTTT	CATQVGGASNTIYF
.	.	TRBV4-1	TRBJ2-5	TGCGCCAGCAGCCAAGAGATCAGCGGAACGAAGTTCCAAGAGACCCAGTACTTC	CASSQEISGTKFQETQYF
.	.	TRBV5-4	TRBJ1-1	TGTGCCAGCAGCGTGGTGGGGGTCAGGAACACTGAAGCTTTCTTT	CASSVVGVRNTEAFF
TRBD1	once	TRBV5-6	TRBJ1-4	TGTGCCAGCAGGGAACAGGGGATCAATGAAAAACTGTTTTTT	CASREQGINEKLFF
TRBD2	.	TRBV5-4	TRBJ2-7	TGTGCCAGCAGCCCGAGCGGGAGCTCCTACGAGCAGTACTTC	CASSPSGSSYEQYF
TRBD2	.	TRBV18	TRBJ2-6	TGTGCCAGCTCATCCTCCCCAATACTAGCGGGCTCACCTGGGGCCAACGTCCTGACTTTC	CASSSSPILAGSPGANVLTF
.	.	TRBV10-3	TRBJ2-2	TGTGCCATCAGATCCAGCGCCGGGGAGCTGTTTTTT	CAIRSSAGELFF
TRBD1	.	TRBV9	TRBJ1-4	TGTGCCAGCAGCGTAGCTGGTACAGGGGTGAATGAAAAACTGTTTTTT	CASSVAGTGVNEKLFF
.	few	TRBV7-2	TRBJ2-3	TGTGCCAGCAGCTTACCGAGCACAGATACGCAGTATTTT	CASSLPSTDTQYF
TRBD1	once	TRBV2	TRBJ2-1	TGTGCCAGCAGTGAGGACAGGGGATCATACAATGAGCAGTTCTTC	CASSEDRGSYNEQFF
.	.	TRBV11-1	TRBJ1-1	TGTGCCAGCAGCTCCACCTACCCGGGATCTGAAGCTTTCTTT	CASSSTYPGSEAFF
.	.	TRBV28	TRBJ1-3	TGTGCCAGCAGCCTTGGGACCTTCTCTGGAAACACCATATATTTT	CASSLGTFSGNTIYF
.	.	TRBV19	TRBJ2-2	TGTGCCAGTAGTATAGATTTTCAGGGACCCACCGGGGAGCTGTTTTTT	CASSIDFQGPTGELFF
.	.	TRBV18	TRBJ2-5	TGTGCCAGCTCACATGGGACGGATGGTAGGGCCCAGTACTTC	CASSHGTDGRAQYF
TRBD2	.	TRBV13	TRBJ2-1	TGTGCCAGCAGCTTACTCCTAGCGGGAGATGAGGTCGGATTTGAGCAGTTCTTC	CASSLLLAGDEVGFEQFF
.	.	TRBV9	TRBJ2-6	TGTGCCAGCAGCGTATCGTCGGGGCCCTCTGGGGCCAACGTCCTGACTTTC	CASSVSSGPSGANVLTF
.	.	TRBV4-2	TRBJ1-1	TGTGCCAGCAGCCAGGCCACAGGCTCCGCTGAAGCTTTCTTT	CASSQATGSAEAFF
.	few	TRBV5-5	TRBJ2-7	TGTGCCAGCAGCTTGCGGAGTGCAGGGACCAGCTACGAGCAGTACTTC	CASSLRSAGTSYEQYF
.	.	TRBV30	TRBJ2-4	TGTGCCTGGAGTGTATACCGATGGGATTTTCTAGCCAAAAACATTCAGTACTTC	CAWSVYRWDFLAKNIQYF
.	.	TRBV6-4	TRBJ1-1	TGTGCCAGCAGTGTAGGGGGGAGGGACACTGAAGCTTTCTTT	CASSVGGRDTEAFF
.	.	TRBV7-1	TRBJ1-2	TGTGCCAGCAGCTTAGGCCCAGGGGACGGCTACACCTTC	CASSLGPGDGYTF
.	.	TRBV2	TRBJ1-1	TGTGCCAGCAGCGAGGGGGTGCTTGGGTTACAAGAAGCTTTCTTT	CASSEGVLGLQEAFF
TRBD2	.	TRBV4-1	TRBJ2-1	TGCGCCAGCAGGGGTCGGCGGGAGGGTCAGGGCAATGAGCAGTTCTTC	CASRGRREGQGNEQFF
.	.	TRBV18	TRBJ1-1	TGTGCCAGCTCACCTCGGGGAATTAGTTTGAACACTGAAGCTTTCTTT	CASSPRGISLNTEAFF
.	.	TRBV27	TRBJ1-1	TGTGCCAGCAGTTTTCGGTTGCTGGGCACTGAAGCTTTCTTT	CASSFRLLGTEAFF
TRBD2	.	TRBV5-4	TRBJ2-3	TGTGCCAGCAGCGGTCAGCTAGCGGGTAAAGATACGCAGTATTTT	CASSGQLAGKDTQYF
.	.	TRBV20-1	TRBJ1-3	TGCAGTGCAGATTCTGGAAACACCATATATTTT	CSADSGNTIYF
.	.	TRBV4-1	TRBJ2-7	TGCGCCAGCAGCCAAGCTAGCACCCGCTACGAGCAGTACTTC	CASSQASTRYEQYF
.	once	TRBV28	TRBJ1-1	TGTGCCAGCAGTTACCGGGGGTTGAACACTGAAGCTTTCTTT	CASSYRGLNTEAFF
.	.	TRBV29-1	TRBJ2-3	TGCAGCGTTGGGCAGGGAGCGGATACGCAGTATTTT	CSVGQGADTQYF
.	.	TRBV28	TRBJ1-1	TGTGCCAGCAGTTTAGGGGGGGATACTGAAGCTTTCTTT	CASSLGGDTEAFF
TRBD1	.	TRBV7-9	TRBJ2-2	TGTGCCAGCAGCTCGACAGGGGGCGCGGACACCGGGGAGCTGTTTTTT	CASSSTGGADTGELFF
.	.	TRBV11-2	TRBJ2-1	TGTGCCAGCACCCAACTTACAGGGAATGAGCAGTTCTTC	CASTQLTGNEQFF
.	.	TRBV28	TRBJ1-4	TGTGCCAGCAGCCGAGACAGGATTGAAAAACTGTTTTTT	CASSRDRIEKLFF
.	.	TRBV7-2	TRBJ2-5	TGTGCCAGCAGCTTAGCCGGGGCGAAGATGACCCAGTACTTC	CASSLAGAKMTQYF
.	.	TRBV27	TRBJ1-2	TGTGCCAGCAGGGACCTCAGTGGCGGCTACACCTTC	CASRDLSGGYTF